This T cell receptor beta chain was sequenced for a study of T cell responses to AZD1222 COVID-19 vaccine. General study results and limits: Baseline serostatus was positive in only 5 to 7 AZD1222 recipients.

Clones were sequenced by immunoSEQ multiplex PCR, and TCRdb holds only the in-frame ones, with some missing. The profile shows about 140,000 clones, approximately 92% of them singletons. Second-dose recipients at about 4 or about 12 weeks were treated as one pooled group. In the case of this clone: As yet, its antigen is unknown.

With 5 bases removed from V and 4 bases from J, the gap between germline ends came to 17 bases. Germline V gene data show CDR1 as SEHNR and CDR2 as FQNEAQ (reference sequence). The CDR3 is 15 amino acids. The chain has TRBV7-9 and TRBJ1-2; D remains unclear. The receptor comes from an adult who received the AZD1222 COVID-19 vaccine. Sequenced material: peripheral blood, taken 28 days after the second AZD1222 dose. The CDR3 loop reads CASSLWTDTSYGYTF. The CDR3 bases are TGTGCCAGCAGCCTCTGGACCGATACAAGCTATGGCTACACCTTC.